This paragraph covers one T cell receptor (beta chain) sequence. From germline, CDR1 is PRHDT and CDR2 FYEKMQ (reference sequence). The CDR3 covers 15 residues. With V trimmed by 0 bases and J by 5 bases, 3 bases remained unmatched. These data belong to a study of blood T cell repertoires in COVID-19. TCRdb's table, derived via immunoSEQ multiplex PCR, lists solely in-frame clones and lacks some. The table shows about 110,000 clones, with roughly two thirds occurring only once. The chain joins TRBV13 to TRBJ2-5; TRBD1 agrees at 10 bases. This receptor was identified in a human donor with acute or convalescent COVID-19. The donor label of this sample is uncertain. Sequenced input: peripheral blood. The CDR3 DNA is TGTGCCAGCAGCTTAGGGACAGGGGGCGTTGAGACCCAGTACTTC. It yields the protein CASSLGTGGVETQYF.